The 31 T cell receptor beta chains presented below share a single source sample, sequenced in a study of CD8 T cells in ankylosing spondylitis. TCRdb used MiXCR to reprocess the 5' RACE reads, holding one entry per CDR3 protein. The sample lists about 540,000 distinct CDR3 sequences, roughly 13% seen once, with 6.5% to 7% in the top ten. Study conclusions and caveats: Ankylosing spondylitis blood seemed to carry a telltale TCR beta motif made of several highly homologous variants.

Their target antigens are unknown. The sequenced material came from blood, either unsorted or a sorted T cell fraction (not recorded which). The source is a male donor with ankylosing spondylitis.

This clonotype occurred a few times. The chain recombines TRBV9 with TRBJ2-7; no reliable D call. Germline V gene lookup returns CDR1 SGDLS and CDR2 YYNGEE. This CDR3 is 16 amino acids long. Trimming pared 6 bases from V and 0 bases from J, leaving 19 bases between. The CDR3 is CASTSDGLLSSYEQYV. In nucleotides, the CDR3 is TGTGCCAGCACCTCCGACGGGCTGCTTAGCTCCTACGAGCAGTACGTC.

This clonotype was recorded a few times. V and J are TRBV30 and TRBJ1-1; D call uncertain. Germline V gene data show CDR1 as GTSNPN and CDR2 as SVGIG (reference sequence). The CDR3 totals 12 residues. V was shortened by 5 bases and J by 0 bases, with 7 bases between the two germline ends. CDR3 nucleotide sequence: TGTGCCTGGGGAAGAATGAACACTGAAGCTTTCTTT. It encodes CAWGRMNTEAFF.

This chain uses TRBV11-2 with TRBJ2-7; D is ambiguous. The CDR3 covers 12 residues. Germline values: CDR1 SGHAT, CDR2 FQNNGV. Trimming shortened V by 2 bases and J by 5 bases, and 7 bases separated the two germline ends. The CDR3 nucleotides read TGTGCCAGCAGCTTACAACGCCACGAGCAGTACTTC. Translating it yields CASSLQRHEQYF.

This clonotype was recorded once. The V and J genes are TRBV11-2 and TRBJ1-1; TRBD1 aligns across 7 bases. After removal of 1 base from V and 7 bases from J, the junction contained 6 bases not matched to a gene. The CDR3 covers 14 residues. The germline V gene has CDR1 SGHAT and CDR2 FQNNGV. The CDR3 bases are TGTGCCAGCAGCTTAGTACCCGGGACAGATGAAGCTTTCTTT. Translated, it gives CASSLVPGTDEAFF.

In its sample, this clonotype was seen a few times. This chain connects TRBV10-1 to TRBJ2-1; 8 bases match TRBD2. Germline values: CDR1 WNHNN, CDR2 SYGVQD (reference sequence). The CDR3 loop spans 14 amino acids. With V trimmed by 7 bases and J by 9 bases, 11 bases remained unmatched. The CDR3 DNA follows: TGCGCCAGCACCCTGAGCCTAGCGGGTGGTGAGCAGTTCTTC. Its translation is CASTLSLAGGEQFF.

Many counts were recorded for this clonotype. The chain employs TRBV18 and TRBJ2-7; D uncertain. The CDR3 is made up of 13 amino acids. V lost 2 bases, J lost 0 bases, and 5 bases lay in between. CDR1 and CDR2 (germline): KGHSH, LQKENI. The CDR3 coding sequence is TGTGCCAGCTCACCAGGCAACTCCTACGAGCAGTACGTC. Amino acids: CASSPGNSYEQYV.

The chain employs TRBV30 and TRBJ1-2; D remains ambiguous. V shed 1 base and J shed 0 bases, with 9 bases lying between them. CDR1 GTSNPN and CDR2 SVGIG come from the germline V gene (reference sequence). The length of the CDR3 is 14 residues. The CDR3 loop reads CAWSAAPANYGYTF. CDR3 in DNA: TGTGCCTGGAGTGCGGCACCAGCTAACTATGGCTACACCTTC.

This clonotype was seen a few times. V and J are TRBV29-1 and TRBJ2-1, with TRBD2 matching 9 bases. With 0 bases clipped from V and 7 bases from J, the junction kept 7 bases outside the gene matches. The CDR3 has 15 amino acids. In germline, CDR1 is SQVTM, CDR2 ANQGSEA. The CDR3 DNA sequence: TGCAGCGTTGAAGATACGGCGGCGGGGGGGAATGAGCAGTTCTTC. This translates into CSVEDTAAGGNEQFF.

V is TRBV29-1 and J is TRBJ1-1; possible D gene TRBD1, 5 bases. V shed 7 bases and J shed 0 bases, with 15 bases lying between them. From germline, CDR1 is SQVTM and CDR2 ANQGSEA. CDR3 length equals 14 residues. The CDR3 coding sequence is TGCAGCGCCGAAAGGGGCGCGGTGAACACTGAAGCTTTCTTT. Its translation is CSAERGAVNTEAFF.

This clonotype was picked up a small number of times. V usage is TRBV5-4 and J usage is TRBJ1-6; no reliable D call. This CDR3 is 16 amino acids long. The V end lost 3 bases, the J end lost 8 bases, and 18 bases lay between the germline ends. CDR1 SGHNT and CDR2 YYREEE come from the germline V gene (reference sequence). CDR3 DNA: TGTGCCAGCAGCTCCTTGGTCGCGGGTAGGGATTCACCCCTCCACTTT. Translating gives CASSSLVAGRDSPLHF.

This clonotype was observed at least ten times. The rearrangement joins TRBV7-9 to TRBJ1-3; D is uncertain. Looked up from germline, CDR1 is SEHNR and CDR2 is FQNEAQ (reference sequence). This CDR3 has 14 amino acids. V lost 5 bases and J lost 1, with 9 bases in between. CDR3 region: CASSAAGSGNTIYF. For the CDR3, the DNA is TGTGCCAGCAGCGCGGCGGGGTCTGGAAACACCATATATTTT.

The V and J genes are TRBV6-1 and TRBJ2-2; D is undetermined. Germline lookup yields CDR1 MNHNS and CDR2 SASEGT. V was clipped by 2 bases and J by 4 bases, with 11 bases between them. The CDR3 sequence is 15 residues long. In DNA form, the CDR3 reads TGTGCCAGCAGTGAAATAATGAAGCCCACCGGGGAGCTGTTTTTT. Residues: CASSEIMKPTGELFF.

The V and J genes are TRBV12-3 or TRBV12-4 and TRBJ1-1, with D possibly being TRBD1 (5 bases). This CDR3 region has 17 residues. Trimming shortened V by 7 bases and J by 0 bases, and 21 bases separated the two germline ends. The CDR3 DNA sequence: TGTGCCAGCACCCGAGTGGTGGGGCTGGGAATGAACACTGAAGCTTTCTTT. Its translation: CASTRVVGLGMNTEAFF.

The table lists this clonotype with a few counts. The V and J genes are TRBV20-1 and TRBJ1-5, with D possibly matching TRBD1 (5 bases). Trimming shortened V by 3 bases and J by 4 bases, and 13 bases separated the two germline ends. The CDR3 has 14 amino acids. The germline gives CDR1 DFQATT, CDR2 SNEGSKA (reference sequence). Written as DNA, the CDR3 is TGCAGTGCTAGCCCAGACAGCATAAATCAGCCCCAGCATTTT. It yields the protein CSASPDSINQPQHF.

This clonotype came up many times. The chain joins TRBV6-1 to TRBJ1-5; D remains ambiguous. Germline values: CDR1 MNHNS, CDR2 SASEGT. This CDR3 spans 11 amino acids. Trimming stripped 4 bases from V and 6 bases from J, with 4 bases between. CDR3 loop: CASSAFQPQHF. For the CDR3, the DNA is TGTGCCAGCAGTGCGTTTCAGCCCCAGCATTTT.

The table lists this clonotype with a few counts. The chain uses TRBV9 and TRBJ2-1; 7 bases map to TRBD2. With 4 bases clipped from V and 5 bases from J, the junction kept 6 bases outside the gene matches. Germline-derived CDR1 and CDR2 are SGDLS and YYNGEE. The CDR3 runs to 14 residues. The DNA for the CDR3 is TGTGCCAGCAGCACCTCCGGGACTAACAATGAGCAGTTCTTC. It is translated as CASSTSGTNNEQFF.

The gene calls are TRBV18 and TRBJ2-2, with 8 bases fitting TRBD1. The CDR3 has 17 amino acids. The V segment lost 3 bases and the J segment 3 bases; nucleotides outside the gene matches: 9. CDR1 and CDR2 (germline): KGHSH, LQKENI. CDR3 amino acids: CASSPPSTGAHTGELFF. DNA of the CDR3: TGTGCCAGCTCACCCCCCTCGACAGGGGCCCACACCGGGGAGCTGTTTTTT.

The rearrangement joins TRBV9 to TRBJ2-5, with 8 nucleotides matching TRBD2. Germline assignment: CDR1 SGDLS and CDR2 YYNGEE. The CDR3 contains 16 residues. The junction had 10 bases not matched to a gene; V was cut back by 0 bases and J by 6 bases. For the CDR3, the DNA is TGTGCCAGCAGCGTAGTCGGGAGCGGGAGTCTGAAGACCCAGTACTTC. Encoded protein: CASSVVGSGSLKTQYF. Combining the CDR3 with reference TRBV9 and TRBJ2-5 gives the whole variable domain DSGVTQTPKHLITATGQRVTLRCSPRSGDLSVYWYQQSLDQGLQFLIQYYNGEERAKGNILERFSAQQFPDLHSELNLSSLELGDSALYFCASSVVGSGSLKTQYFGPGTRLLVL.

The sample holds many counts of this clonotype. The chain carries TRBV10-3 and TRBJ2-5; D could derive from TRBD1 or TRBD2 (7 bases each). The CDR3 runs 13 residues. With 10 bases removed from V and 1 base from J, the gap between germline ends came to 13 bases. Per the germline V gene, CDR1 is ENHRY and CDR2 is SYGVKD. This CDR3 is CATQGGGQETQYF. Here the CDR3 DNA reads TGTGCCACCCAGGGGGGGGGCCAAGAGACCCAGTACTTC.

This clonotype has a handful of counts. The V call is TRBV19, the J call TRBJ1-5, with D possibly matching TRBD1 (6 bases). The CDR3 has 15 residues. Per germline, CDR1 LNHDA and CDR2 SQIVND (reference sequence). With 2 bases removed from V and 4 bases from J, the gap between germline ends came to 12 bases. CDR3 nucleotide sequence: TGTGCCAGTAGTATACGGGGGGCTCGAAATCAGCCCCAGCATTTT. Translating gives CASSIRGARNQPQHF. Complete variable domain (other parts from reference TRBV19 and TRBJ1-5): DGGITQSPKYLFRKEGQNVTLSCEQNLNHDAMYWYRQDPGQGLRLIYYSQIVNDFQKGDIAEGYSVSREKKESFPLTVTSAQKNPTAFYLCASSIRGARNQPQHFGDGTRLSIL.

V gene TRBV12-3 or TRBV12-4 combines with J gene TRBJ1-5; D remains ambiguous. This CDR3 spans 15 amino acids. V was trimmed by 5 bases and J by 0 bases, leaving 11 bases between them. The CDR3 reads CASSPGVNSNQPQHF. CDR3 DNA: TGTGCCAGCAGTCCCGGGGTCAATAGCAATCAGCCCCAGCATTTT.

This clonotype was observed many times. V gene TRBV24-1 combines with J gene TRBJ2-7; D is uncertain. Germline V gives CDR1 KGHDR, CDR2 SFDVKD. The CDR3 consists of 14 residues. The V end lost 3 bases, the J end lost 6 bases, and 14 bases lay between the germline ends. The CDR3 bases are TGTGCCACCAGTGATCCCACCAAGGTCGGCGAGCAGTACTTC. Translated: CATSDPTKVGEQYF.

The chain carries TRBV7-9 and TRBJ2-7; unclear D gene. Germline V gives CDR1 SEHNR, CDR2 FQNEAQ (reference sequence). The ends were cut back, 5 bases at V and 3 bases at J, with 11 bases in the middle. The CDR3 spans 13 residues. For the CDR3, the DNA is TGTGCCAGCAGCCCGGACGGTATCTACGAGCAGTACTTC. Translation: CASSPDGIYEQYF.

This clonotype was seen at least ten times. The chain carries TRBV4-1 and TRBJ2-2; tentatively, D is TRBD2 (5 bases). CDR1 and CDR2 (germline): MGHRA, YSYEKL. The CDR3 is made up of 16 amino acids. Between the trimmed V and J ends, which lost 4 bases and 2 bases, there was a span of 14 bases. The DNA of the CDR3 is TGCGCCAGCAGCCGAGAGGACTCTATAAACACCGGGGAGCTGTTTTTT. Amino acid sequence: CASSREDSINTGELFF.

The rearrangement uses TRBV7-9 and TRBJ2-7; TRBD1 agrees at 11 bases. The CDR3 loop spans 17 amino acids. Germline V gives CDR1 SEHNR, CDR2 FQNEAQ (reference sequence). J lost 5 bases, V lost 5 bases, and 14 bases had no gene match. CDR3 protein: CASSPPVGDRGSHEQYF. For the CDR3, the DNA is TGTGCCAGCAGCCCCCCCGTTGGGGACAGGGGGAGCCACGAGCAGTACTTC.

At least ten counts were recorded for this clonotype. The chain uses TRBV5-1 and TRBJ1-2; D gene uncertain. Trimming cost V 0 bases and J 3 bases, with 6 bases left between them. CDR1 and CDR2 from the germline V gene are SGHRS and YFSETQ. The CDR3 extends over 13 amino acids. CDR3 sequence reads: CASSLEGDYGYTF. CDR3 DNA sequence: TGCGCCAGCAGCTTGGAGGGCGACTATGGCTACACCTTC.

This chain connects TRBV5-1 to TRBJ2-6; D remains ambiguous. Trimming stripped 4 bases from V and 1 base from J, with 9 bases between. CDR1 and CDR2 from the germline V gene are SGHRS and YFSETQ. The CDR3 spans 15 residues. The CDR3 nucleotides read TGCGCCAGCAGCCCTACGATGTCTGGGGCCAACGTCCTGACTTTC. It is translated as CASSPTMSGANVLTF.

The CDR3 loop is CSARDRGSYSTF. The CDR3 bases are TGCAGTGCTAGAGACAGGGGCAGCTACTCCACCTTC. V is TRBV20-1 and J is TRBJ1-2, with TRBD1 as a possible D gene (6 bases). V was pared by 0 bases and J by 13 bases, with 15 bases between. Germline V CDR1 and CDR2: DFQATT, SNEGSKA (reference sequence). There are 12 residues in the CDR3.

Only a few counts were recorded for this clonotype. DNA of the CDR3: TGCGCCAGCAGCTTGGACACCAGAAACATTCAGTACTTC. Its protein product is CASSLDTRNIQYF. The chain is built from TRBV5-1 and TRBJ2-4; D gene unclear. The CDR3 sequence is 13 residues long. Looked up from germline, CDR1 is SGHRS and CDR2 is YFSETQ. V lost 0 bases and J 6 bases, leaving 7 bases between the germline ends. The full variable domain, with the rest looked up from reference TRBV5-1 and TRBJ2-4, is KAGVTQTPRYLIKTRGQQVTLSCSPISGHRSVSWYQQTPGQGLQFLFEYFSETQRNKGNFPGRFSGRQFSNSRSEMNVSTLELGDSALYLCASSLDTRNIQYFGAGTRLSVL.

The CDR3 coding sequence is TGTGCCAGCAGTTCCCTCTATCCGACCCAGTACTTC. This translates into CASSSLYPTQYF. The rearrangement links TRBV6-6 to TRBJ2-5, with D hard to call. CDR1 is MNHNY and CDR2 is SVGAGI in the germline V gene (reference sequence). The V gene lost 4 bases and the J gene lost 7 bases, with 10 bases spanning the gap. This CDR3 has 12 residues.

This clonotype was counted between two and nine times. This CDR3 reads CASSLRGQQNSPLHF. CDR3 DNA sequence: TGTGCCAGCAGCCTACGGGGACAGCAAAATTCACCCCTCCACTTT. V is TRBV11-2 and J is TRBJ1-6; TRBD1 matches at 7 bases. The CDR3 consists of 15 residues. Germline CDR1 SGHAT, CDR2 FQNNGV. The V segment lost 5 bases and the J segment 7 bases; nucleotides outside the gene matches: 8.